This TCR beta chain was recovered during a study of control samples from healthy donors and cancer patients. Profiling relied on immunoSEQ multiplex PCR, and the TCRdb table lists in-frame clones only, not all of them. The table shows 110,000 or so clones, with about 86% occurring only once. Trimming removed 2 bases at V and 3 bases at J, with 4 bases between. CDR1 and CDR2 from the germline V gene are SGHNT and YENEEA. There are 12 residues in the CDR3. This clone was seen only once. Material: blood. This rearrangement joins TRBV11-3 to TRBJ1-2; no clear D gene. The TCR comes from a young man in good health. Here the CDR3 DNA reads TGTGCCAGCAGCTTACGGGACTATGGCTACACCTTC. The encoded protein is CASSLRDYGYTF. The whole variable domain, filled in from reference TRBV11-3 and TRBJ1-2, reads EAGVVQSPRYKIIEKKQPVAFWCNPISGHNTLYWYLQNLGQGPELLIRYENEEAVDDSQLPKDRFSAERLKGVDSTLKIQPAELGDSAVYLCASSLRDYGYTFGSGTRLTVV.